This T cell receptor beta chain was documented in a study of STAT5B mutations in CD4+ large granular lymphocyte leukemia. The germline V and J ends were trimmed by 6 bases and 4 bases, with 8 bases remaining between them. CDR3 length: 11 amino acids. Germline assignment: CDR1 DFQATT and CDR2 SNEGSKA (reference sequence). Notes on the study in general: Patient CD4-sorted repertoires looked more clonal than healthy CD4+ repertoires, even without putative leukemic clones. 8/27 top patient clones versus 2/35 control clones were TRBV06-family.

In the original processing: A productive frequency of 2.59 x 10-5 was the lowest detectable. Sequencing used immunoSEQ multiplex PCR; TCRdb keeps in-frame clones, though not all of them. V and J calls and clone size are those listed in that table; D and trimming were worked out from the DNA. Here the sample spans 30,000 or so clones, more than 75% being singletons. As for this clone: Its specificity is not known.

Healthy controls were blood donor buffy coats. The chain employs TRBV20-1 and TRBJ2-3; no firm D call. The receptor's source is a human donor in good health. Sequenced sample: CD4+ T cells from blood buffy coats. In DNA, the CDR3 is TGCAGTGCGAGTCTAGCAGATACGCAGTATTTT. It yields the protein CSASLADTQYF.